This is a list of T cell receptor beta chains from one sample in a study of radiotherapy plus CTLA-4 blockade in lung cancer. Sequencing was performed with immunoSEQ multiplex PCR; in TCRdb, only in-frame clones are kept and a portion is missing. In the table there are about 49,000 clones, 70% to 90% of which are singletons. The material was peripheral blood, obtained from a patient treated with radiotherapy plus ipilimumab. All receptors come from a human donor with non-small cell lung cancer whose response to radiotherapy plus ipilimumab could not be evaluated. CDR3s include the opening cysteine and the closing phenylalanine or tryptophan. A D gene is named only where the DNA matches it firmly. Size tells how often a clone was seen (once, few, many) or the class of an expanded clone, and some rows leave it out.

size: .; D: TRBD2; V: TRBV9; length: 17; J: TRBJ2-3; CDR3: CASSVGTSGGSLDTQYF; DNA: TGTGCCAGCAGCGTGGGGACTAGCGGGGGGAGTTTGGATACGCAGTATTTT
size: .; D: TRBD1; V: TRBV5-6; length: 15; J: TRBJ2-5; CDR3: CASSLDGTAQETQYF; DNA: TGTGCCAGCAGCTTGGATGGGACAGCTCAAGAGACCCAGTACTTC
size: .; D: TRBD2; V: TRBV28; length: 15; J: TRBJ2-7; CDR3: CASRGGLAGPYEQYF; DNA: TGTGCCAGCAGGGGCGGACTAGCGGGCCCCTACGAGCAGTACTTC
size: .; D: .; V: TRBV10-3; length: 17; J: TRBJ1-4; CDR3: CAISDGPQRVTNEKLFF; DNA: TGTGCCATCAGTGACGGGCCCCAGCGGGTGACTAATGAAAAACTGTTTTTT
size: .; D: TRBD2; V: TRBV5-1; length: 15; J: TRBJ2-3; CDR3: CASSGASGTSDTQYF; DNA: TGCGCCAGCAGCGGTGCTAGCGGGACGAGTGATACGCAGTATTTT
size: .; D: TRBD1; V: TRBV7-2; length: 18; J: TRBJ1-5; CDR3: CASSPVGDRGYSNQPQHF; DNA: TGTGCCAGCAGTCCCGTAGGGGACAGGGGTTATAGCAATCAGCCCCAGCATTTT
size: .; D: TRBD2; V: TRBV13; length: 15; J: TRBJ2-7; CDR3: CASSIGNSGGYEQYF; DNA: TGTGCCAGCAGCATAGGAAATAGCGGGGGCTACGAGCAGTACTTC
size: .; D: .; V: TRBV9; length: 17; J: TRBJ2-3; CDR3: CASSPLLWPLSTDTQYF; DNA: TGTGCCAGCAGCCCGCTCCTTTGGCCGTTGAGCACAGATACGCAGTATTTT
size: .; D: TRBD1; V: TRBV4-3; length: 15; J: TRBJ1-6; CDR3: CASSLGTGTNSPLHF; DNA: TGCGCCAGCAGCCTCGGGACAGGGACTAATTCACCCCTCCACTTT
size: .; D: TRBD1; V: TRBV5-1; length: 14; J: TRBJ2-5; CDR3: CASSFGQGRETQYF; DNA: TGCGCCAGCAGCTTCGGACAGGGTAGGGAGACCCAGTACTTC
size: .; D: .; V: TRBV19; length: 13; J: TRBJ1-2; CDR3: CASSIRANYGYTF; DNA: TGTGCCAGTAGTATTCGAGCTAACTATGGCTACACCTTC
size: .; D: .; V: TRBV6-5; length: 13; J: TRBJ2-4; CDR3: CASSPGAKNIQYF; DNA: TGTGCCAGCAGCCCGGGGGCCAAAAACATTCAGTACTTC
size: .; D: TRBD2; V: TRBV7-2; length: 16; J: TRBJ2-7; CDR3: CASSLAFKRGGNEQYF; DNA: TGTGCCAGCAGCTTAGCTTTCAAGCGGGGGGGCAACGAGCAGTACTTC
size: .; D: TRBD1; V: TRBV7-2; length: 13; J: TRBJ1-5; CDR3: CASSQGAGQPQHF; DNA: TGTGCCAGCAGCCAGGGGGCTGGACAGCCCCAGCATTTT
size: .; D: .; V: TRBV9; length: 15; J: TRBJ2-3; CDR3: CASSGGDSRRDTQYF; DNA: TGTGCCAGCAGCGGGGGGGACTCCCGGCGCGATACGCAGTATTTT
size: once; D: TRBD1; V: TRBV19; length: 17; J: TRBJ2-7; CDR3: CASYTGQGPLLSYEQYF; DNA: TGTGCCAGTTACACGGGACAGGGCCCCCTACTCTCCTACGAGCAGTACTTC
size: .; D: TRBD1; V: TRBV18; length: 15; J: TRBJ2-1; CDR3: CASSPVQGAYNEQFF; DNA: TGTGCCAGCTCACCTGTCCAGGGGGCCTACAATGAGCAGTTCTTC
size: .; D: .; V: TRBV10-2; length: 11; J: TRBJ2-2; CDR3: CASSDSGELFF; DNA: TGCGCCAGCAGTGACTCCGGGGAGCTGTTTTTT
size: .; D: TRBD2; V: TRBV9; length: 15; J: TRBJ2-3; CDR3: CASSAGLAVTDTQYF; DNA: TGTGCCAGCAGCGCGGGACTAGCGGTTACAGATACGCAGTATTTT
size: .; D: .; V: TRBV6-1; length: 12; J: TRBJ2-3; CDR3: CASKQGGHTQYF; DNA: TGTGCCAGCAAGCAAGGGGGACATACGCAGTATTTT
size: .; D: .; V: TRBV19; length: 14; J: TRBJ1-5; CDR3: CASSGGGRDQPQHF; DNA: TGTGCCAGTAGTGGGGGGGGGCGAGATCAGCCCCAGCATTTT
size: .; D: TRBD2; V: TRBV2; length: 13; J: TRBJ2-7; CDR3: CASRAGDSYEQYF; DNA: TGTGCCAGCAGGGCGGGAGATTCCTACGAGCAGTACTTC
size: .; D: TRBD1; V: TRBV2; length: 16; J: TRBJ2-1; CDR3: CASRDTGQGDYNEQFF; DNA: TGTGCCAGCAGGGACACTGGACAGGGGGACTACAATGAGCAGTTCTTC
size: .; D: TRBD1; V: TRBV7-2; length: 13; J: TRBJ1-1; CDR3: CASKIQGNTEAFF; DNA: TGTGCCAGCAAGATACAGGGGAATACTGAAGCTTTCTTT
size: .; D: .; V: TRBV7-2; length: 14; J: TRBJ2-7; CDR3: CASRPTGSSYEQYF; DNA: TGTGCCAGCAGACCTACAGGGAGCTCCTACGAGCAGTACTTC
size: .; D: .; V: TRBV5-6; length: 16; J: TRBJ2-7; CDR3: CASSLAQGTFSYEQYF; DNA: TGTGCCAGCAGCTTGGCGCAGGGGACGTTTTCCTACGAGCAGTACTTC
size: .; D: .; V: TRBV5-4; length: 13; J: TRBJ2-7; CDR3: CASSLARGDEQYF; DNA: TGTGCCAGCAGCTTGGCCAGGGGGGACGAGCAGTACTTC
size: .; D: TRBD2; V: TRBV6-5; length: 16; J: TRBJ2-1; CDR3: CASSYSIAGGMGEQFF; DNA: TGTGCCAGCAGTTACTCGATAGCGGGGGGGATGGGTGAGCAGTTCTTC
size: .; D: .; V: TRBV29-1; length: 15; J: TRBJ1-2; CDR3: CSVSPHIIPDYGYTF; DNA: TGCAGCGTTTCTCCCCACATTATCCCTGACTATGGCTACACCTTC
size: few; D: .; V: TRBV2; length: 13; J: TRBJ1-1; CDR3: CASILGLNTEAFF; DNA: TGTGCCAGCATCCTCGGTTTGAACACTGAAGCTTTCTTT
size: once; D: .; V: TRBV7-9; length: 17; J: TRBJ2-3; CDR3: CASSPMASRLGADTQYF; DNA: TGTGCCAGCAGCCCCATGGCGAGCCGTCTAGGGGCAGATACGCAGTATTTT
size: .; D: TRBD2; V: TRBV19; length: 18; J: TRBJ2-2; CDR3: CASSPGLAGGRYTGELFF; DNA: TGTGCCAGTAGTCCTGGACTAGCGGGGGGGCGGTACACCGGGGAGCTGTTTTTT
size: once; D: .; V: TRBV7-2; length: 14; J: TRBJ2-1; CDR3: CASREGFNYNEQFF; DNA: TGTGCCAGCAGGGAGGGGTTCAACTACAATGAGCAGTTCTTC
size: .; D: TRBD1; V: TRBV19; length: 15; J: TRBJ2-5; CDR3: CASSFVRDREKTQYF; DNA: TGTGCCAGTAGTTTTGTCCGGGACAGGGAAAAGACCCAGTACTTC
size: .; D: TRBD1; V: TRBV12-5; length: 19; J: TRBJ2-6; CDR3: CASGLVLRQGAEGANVLTF; DNA: TGTGCTAGTGGTTTGGTACTGAGACAGGGGGCGGAAGGGGCCAACGTCCTGACTTTC
size: .; D: TRBD1; V: TRBV11-2; length: 14; J: TRBJ1-1; CDR3: CASSLGDRNTEAFF; DNA: TGTGCCAGCAGCTTAGGGGACAGAAACACTGAAGCTTTCTTT
size: once; D: .; V: TRBV5-7; length: 15; J: TRBJ2-1; CDR3: CASSKDSRNPNEQFF; DNA: TGTGCCAGCAGCAAGGACTCTCGGAATCCCAATGAGCAGTTCTTC
size: once; D: .; V: TRBV7-8; length: 12; J: TRBJ1-2; CDR3: CASSQGDYGYTF; DNA: TGTGCCAGCAGCCAGGGCGACTATGGCTACACCTTC
size: .; D: .; V: TRBV11-2; length: 14; J: TRBJ2-3; CDR3: CATRPLGHTDTQYF; DNA: TGTGCCACTCGGCCCCTTGGGCACACAGATACGCAGTATTTT
size: .; D: TRBD2; V: TRBV9; length: 15; J: TRBJ2-2; CDR3: CASSVGAGGTGELFF; DNA: TGTGCCAGCAGCGTAGGGGCGGGGGGCACCGGGGAGCTGTTTTTT
size: .; D: .; V: TRBV5-1; length: 16; J: TRBJ2-6; CDR3: CASSPEGTSGANVLTF; DNA: TGCGCCAGCAGCCCGGAGGGGACTTCTGGGGCCAACGTCCTGACTTTC
size: .; D: .; V: TRBV4-1; length: 14; J: TRBJ2-2; CDR3: CASSPYGALGELFF; DNA: TGCGCCAGCAGCCCCTACGGAGCGCTCGGGGAGCTGTTTTTT
size: .; D: TRBD2; V: TRBV6-5; length: 15; J: TRBJ2-1; CDR3: CASTNGAGGYNEQFF; DNA: TGTGCCAGCACCAACGGGGCGGGGGGGTACAATGAGCAGTTCTTC
size: .; D: TRBD1; V: TRBV7-9; length: 13; J: TRBJ1-5; CDR3: CAGSDRGLGAQHF; DNA: TGTGCCGGCTCTGACAGGGGTTTGGGAGCCCAGCATTTT
size: .; D: .; V: TRBV2; length: 13; J: TRBJ1-2; CDR3: CACHRDTGRGYTF; DNA: TGTGCCTGCCACCGGGACACCGGGCGAGGCTACACCTTC
size: .; D: TRBD2; V: TRBV5-4; length: 18; J: TRBJ2-1; CDR3: CASSSVGTSGGAINEQFF; DNA: TGTGCCAGCAGTTCCGTCGGGACTAGCGGGGGGGCCATAAATGAGCAGTTCTTC
size: .; D: .; V: TRBV5-1; length: 13; J: TRBJ1-3; CDR3: CASTREAGNTIYF; DNA: TGCGCCAGCACCAGGGAAGCCGGAAACACCATATATTTT
size: .; D: TRBD1; V: TRBV6-1; length: 15; J: TRBJ1-2; CDR3: CASKTGTGVNYGYTF; DNA: TGTGCCAGCAAGACCGGGACAGGGGTTAACTATGGCTACACCTTC
size: .; D: TRBD2; V: TRBV7-6; length: 15; J: TRBJ2-5; CDR3: CASSSLAGAGETQYF; DNA: TGTGCCAGCAGCTCCCTAGCGGGAGCCGGGGAGACCCAGTACTTC
size: few; D: TRBD2; V: TRBV6-1; length: 15; J: TRBJ2-5; CDR3: CAVGRGGGALETQYF; DNA: TGTGCCGTCGGACGTGGCGGGGGGGCCTTGGAGACCCAGTACTTC
size: .; D: .; V: TRBV7-6; length: 17; J: TRBJ2-7; CDR3: CASSLEEGSSLTYEQYF; DNA: TGTGCCAGCAGCTTAGAGGAGGGGTCCTCACTTACCTACGAGCAGTACTTC